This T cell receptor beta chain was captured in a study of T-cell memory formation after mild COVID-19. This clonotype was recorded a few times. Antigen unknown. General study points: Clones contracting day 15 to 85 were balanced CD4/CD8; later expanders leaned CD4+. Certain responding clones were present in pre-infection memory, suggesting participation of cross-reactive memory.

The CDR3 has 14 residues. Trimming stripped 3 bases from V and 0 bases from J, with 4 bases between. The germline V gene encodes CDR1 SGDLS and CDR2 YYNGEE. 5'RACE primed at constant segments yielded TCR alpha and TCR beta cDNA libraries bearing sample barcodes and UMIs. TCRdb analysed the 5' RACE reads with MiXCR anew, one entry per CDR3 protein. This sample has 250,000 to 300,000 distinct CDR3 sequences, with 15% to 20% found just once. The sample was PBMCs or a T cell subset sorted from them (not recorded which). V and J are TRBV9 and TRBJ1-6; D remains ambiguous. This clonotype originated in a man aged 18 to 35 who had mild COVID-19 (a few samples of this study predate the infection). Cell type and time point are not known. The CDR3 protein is CASSGGSYNSPLHF. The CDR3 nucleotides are TGTGCCAGCAGCGGGGGCTCCTATAATTCACCCCTCCACTTT.